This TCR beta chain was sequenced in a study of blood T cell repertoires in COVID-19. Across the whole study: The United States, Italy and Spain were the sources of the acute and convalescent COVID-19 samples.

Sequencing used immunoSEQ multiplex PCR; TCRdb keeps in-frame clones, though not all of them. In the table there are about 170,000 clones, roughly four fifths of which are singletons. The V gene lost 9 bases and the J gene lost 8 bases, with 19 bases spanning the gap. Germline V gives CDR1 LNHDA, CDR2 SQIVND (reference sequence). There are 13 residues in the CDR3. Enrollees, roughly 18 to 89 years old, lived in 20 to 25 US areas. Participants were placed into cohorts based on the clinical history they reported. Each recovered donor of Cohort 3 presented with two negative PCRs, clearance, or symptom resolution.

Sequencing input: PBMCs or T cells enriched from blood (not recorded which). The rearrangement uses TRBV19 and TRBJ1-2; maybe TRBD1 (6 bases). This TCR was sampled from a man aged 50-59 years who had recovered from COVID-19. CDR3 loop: CARTGGPLRGYTF. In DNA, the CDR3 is TGTGCCAGAACCGGGGGGCCCTTGCGGGGCTACACCTTC.